Listed below are T cell receptor beta chains from one sample, sequenced in a study of Ad26.COV2.S vaccination and SARS-CoV-2 variants. The table came from immunoSEQ multiplex PCR; TCRdb's copy has only in-frame clones and leaves some out. Of a few hundred thousand clones detected, 87% appear once; the ten largest clones hold more than 3%. This sample comprised peripheral blood, obtained in a trial of Ad26.COV2.S vaccine versus placebo. The receptors were sampled from a person between 18 and 60 years old who received the Ad26.COV2.S COVID-19 vaccine or a placebo. Both conserved end residues are part of each CDR3.

CDR3 protein	V gene
CASREGLAGVLDTQYF	TRBV2
CASARAAPYGYTF	TRBV19
CASSIGSRGVNSPLHF	TRBV19
CAWSLAGAGEQYF	TRBV30
CASSALVSRGGDEQYF	TRBV7-9
CAISTGDSYEQYF	TRBV10-3
CASRPRTVGTEAFF	TRBV6-5
CAGSGHSYNEQFF	TRBV30
CASSHNLGKETQYF	TRBV3-1/TRBV3-2
CASSSTYRDEQYF	TRBV7-3
CASSLRQGRGEKLFF	TRBV3-1/TRBV3-2
CASSRPEQDRNTEAFF	TRBV4-2
CASSPRRQGISNTEAFF	TRBV5-4
CASSWDRGVNTEAFF	TRBV5-1
CAWSRTGAQSFRKLFF	TRBV30
CASSDGGLAGINTDTQYF	TRBV5-1
CASSQETHSYNEQFF	TRBV4-2
CASSLEGTNEKLFF	TRBV18
CASSQYGTSEKLFF	TRBV3-1/TRBV3-2
CASSQGMNEKLFF	TRBV12-3/TRBV12-4
CASSVDAGQAGELFF	TRBV9
CASSYPGGVNTEAFF	TRBV6-5
CASSINWSEGTEAFF	TRBV19